This passage covers 9 T cell receptor beta chains from one sample sequenced in a study of CD8+ T cells in alopecia areata. Researchers sorted pooled cutaneous lymph node cells on the basis of CD4, CD8alpha, NKG2D, NKG2ACE and other markers. cDNA serving as the sequencing template came from extracted, reverse transcribed RNA. TCRdb keeps only in-frame clones here, not all; method: immunoSEQ multiplex PCR. Observed are under 350,000 clones, no singletons, with the top ten taking 1.2%. Material: CD4+ T cells sorted from a lymph node. These TCRs come from a C3H/HeJ mouse with alopecia areata. Strain MHC haplotype: H2-k.

This clone was found many times. Mouse germline and gene names are used. The read falls 4 residues short of the CDR3 end, and the missing part is taken from the germline J gene. The rearrangement links TRBV1 to TRBJ2-2; no clear D gene. V lost 4 bases, J lost 2 bases, and 2 bases lay in between. Germline V gives CDR1 NSQYPW, CDR2 LRSPGD (reference sequence). The length of the CDR3 is 12 residues. CDR3 DNA, as far as it was read: TGCACCTGCAGTGAGAACACCGGG. Amino acid sequence: CTCSENTG. The full CDR3 sequence reads CTCSENTGQLYF.

Comments on this clone: Gene labels here are mouse ones. The CDR3 end lies 4 residues beyond the end of the read and is filled in from the germline J gene. The chain recombines TRBV31 with TRBJ1-2, with 10 positions matching TRBD1. Germline CDR1 is GKSSPN and CDR2 is SITVG. This CDR3 spans 13 amino acids. CDR3 loop: CAWSPGQGPDYTF. The CDR3 DNA, read in part, is TGTGCCTGGAGTCCGGGACAGGGGCCC.

This clone was picked up a small number of times. These gene names are mouse names. Read sequence stops 4 residues before the CDR3 end, and the germline J gene provides the missing end. J is TRBJ2-2 and V is TRBV13-1; tentatively, D is TRBD1 (7 bases). Germline V gives CDR1 NSHNY, CDR2 SYGAGN. Deletions cut 0 bases from V and 4 bases from J, with 10 bases between. The CDR3 runs 15 residues. The covered CDR3 bases are TGTGCCAGCAGTGATGAGGGGGCAGGCACCGGG. Encoded protein: CASSDEGAGTG. The CDR3 as a whole reads CASSDEGAGTGQLYF.

For this clone: Genes and germline are mouse. Read coverage stops 4 residues before the CDR3 terminus; the germline J gene supplies the remainder. The chain combines TRBV17 with TRBJ2-2; TRBD1 matches at 7 bases. This CDR3 has 14 amino acids. Germline V lookup: CDR1 MNHDT, CDR2 YYDKIL. Germline trimming cut 3 bases from V and 3 bases from J; bases unmatched to any gene: 1. The CDR3 sequence: CASSSTGDTGQLYF. CDR3 DNA, as far as it was read: TGTGCTAGCAGTAGTACAGGGGACACCGGG.

Details on this clone: The gene names here belong to mouse. The sequenced fragment ends 4 residues before the CDR3 boundary, so the rest is inferred from the germline J gene. V gene TRBV1 combines with J gene TRBJ2-5, with 7 bases identical to TRBD1. The CDR3 loop spans 15 amino acids. In germline, CDR1 is NSQYPW, CDR2 LRSPGD (reference sequence). The CDR3 bases that were read are TGCACCTGCAGTGCAGATCCCACAGGGGTAGAC. It encodes CTCSADPTGVD. The CDR3, in full, reads CTCSADPTGVDTQYF.

On this clone itself: Mouse germline and gene names are used. The read terminates 4 residues ahead of where the CDR3 ends, so the germline J gene completes it. The genes are TRBV19 and TRBJ2-5; maybe TRBD2 (6 bases). Germline V gene sequence: CDR1 FNHDT, CDR2 SITEND (reference sequence). The CDR3 extends over 13 amino acids. The CDR3 DNA, read in part, is TGTGCCAGCAGCCCTACTGGGAAAGAC. Amino acids: CASSPTGKD. The full CDR3 protein reads CASSPTGKDTQYF. Looking up the rest from reference TRBV19 and TRBJ2-5 gives the full variable domain: GGIITQTPKFLIGQEGQKLTLKCQQNFNHDTMYWYRQDSGKGLRLIYYSITENDLQKGDLSEGYDASREKKSSFSLTVTSAQKNEMAVFLCASSPTGKDTQYFGPGTRLLVL.

This clone showed up just a few times. Gene and germline names: mouse. The read halts 4 residues ahead of the CDR3 end, with the missing end drawn from the germline J gene. The chain employs TRBV1 and TRBJ2-2; 7 nucleotides line up with TRBD1. Unmatched junction bases numbered 6, after V lost 5 bases and J lost 0 bases. This CDR3 is built from 16 residues. Germline V gene lookup returns CDR1 NSQYPW and CDR2 LRSPGD (reference sequence). CDR3 bases read: TGCACCTGCAGTACCGGGACAGCCGCAAACACCGGG. Translation: CTCSTGTAANTG. The entire CDR3 sequence reads CTCSTGTAANTGQLYF.

This clone was observed at least ten times. All gene names here are mouse names. The part of the CDR3 DNA that was read is TGTGCTAGCAGTAGAGATCTTAACCAAGAC. Translation gives CASSRDLNQD. The entire CDR3 reads CASSRDLNQDTQYF. J is TRBJ2-5 and V is TRBV17, with D hard to call. The read finishes 4 residues shy of the CDR3 end, and the germline J gene is used to complete it. The CDR3 totals 14 residues. In germline, CDR1 is MNHDT, CDR2 YYDKIL. V lost 0 bases and J 0 bases, leaving 4 bases between the germline ends.

This clone was detected only a few times. The germline and genes are mouse ones. The CDR3 end is not reached by the read, which stops 4 residues before it; the germline J gene fills it in. The same CDR3 can be traced to other DNA sequences in this sample. The chain recombines TRBV1 with TRBJ2-7; 7 positions match TRBD1. This CDR3 is 13 amino acids long. Germline V gene data show CDR1 as NSQYPW and CDR2 as LRSPGD (reference sequence). Trimming removed 4 bases from V and 0 bases from J; junction bases left unmatched: 0. CDR3 sequence reads: CTCSGDSSYEQYF. The sequenced CDR3 bases are TGCACCTGCAGTGGGGACAGCTCCTAT.